Listed below are T cell receptor beta chains from one sample, sequenced in a study of blood T cell repertoires in COVID-19. Data came from immunoSEQ multiplex PCR; TCRdb stores just in-frame clones and leaves some out. The sample consists of around 110,000 clones, 71% of them appearing once. The specimen was peripheral blood. The receptors originated from a human donor with acute or convalescent COVID-19. The donor label of this sample is uncertain. Both conserved end residues are part of each CDR3. D genes are given only for firm matches. Clone size appears in some rows only: once, few, many, or a class for an expanded clone.

V	J	size	D	CDR3	DNA
TRBV19	TRBJ2-4	.	.	CASSIDTQGRGAKNIQYF	TGTGCCAGTAGTATAGACACTCAGGGGCGAGGGGCCAAAAACATTCAGTACTTC
TRBV11-2	TRBJ2-3	.	.	CASSLRQTDTQYF	TGTGCCAGCAGCCTCCGACAGACAGATACGCAGTATTTT
TRBV14	TRBJ2-5	.	TRBD2	CASSPGVAGNETQYF	TGTGCCAGCAGCCCCGGAGTAGCGGGGAATGAGACCCAGTACTTC
TRBV6-5	TRBJ1-6	.	TRBD1	CASSSGQEASPLHF	TGTGCCAGCAGCTCGGGACAGGAAGCTTCACCCCTCCACTTT
TRBV2	TRBJ2-6	.	.	CASSLPPSGANVLTF	TGTGCCAGCAGTCTACCCCCCTCTGGGGCCAACGTCCTGACTTTC
TRBV5-1	TRBJ1-2	.	.	CASSAFLQAGYYGYTF	TGCGCCAGCAGTGCCTTTTTACAGGCAGGCTACTATGGCTACACCTTC
TRBV15	TRBJ2-6	.	.	CATSRGGAKSSGANVLTF	TGTGCCACCAGTCGAGGGGGGGCAAAGAGCTCTGGGGCCAACGTCCTGACTTTC
TRBV4-1	TRBJ1-1	medium-sized	.	CASSQDWSETGRMNTEAFF	TGCGCCAGCAGCCAAGATTGGAGTGAGACAGGAAGGATGAACACTGAAGCTTTCTTT
TRBV7-8	TRBJ1-4	once	TRBD1	CATVLGTGGEKLFF	TGTGCCACCGTATTAGGGACAGGGGGTGAAAAACTGTTTTTT
TRBV6-2/TRBV6-3	TRBJ1-1	few	TRBD1	CASSYARDRVDTEAFF	TGTGCCAGCAGTTACGCCCGGGACAGGGTCGACACTGAAGCTTTCTTT
TRBV9	TRBJ2-2	.	.	CASSPKIGQGSVFIRELFF	TGTGCCAGCAGCCCTAAGATAGGTCAGGGCTCCGTTTTTATCCGGGAGCTGTTTTTT
TRBV6-6	TRBJ2-5	.	.	CASSSHYLQETQYF	TGTGCCAGCAGTTCCCACTATCTCCAAGAGACCCAGTACTTC
TRBV9	TRBJ1-2	.	TRBD1	CASSRETGGRGYTF	TGTGCCAGCAGCAGGGAGACAGGGGGGCGAGGCTACACCTTC
TRBV18	TRBJ2-7	few	.	CASSPPGLMGSYEQYF	TGTGCCAGCTCACCACCAGGACTGATGGGCTCCTACGAGCAGTACTTC
TRBV12-3/TRBV12-4	TRBJ1-2	.	.	CASSWSPLRGYTF	TGTGCCAGCAGTTGGTCCCCGCTGAGGGGCTACACCTTC
TRBV19	TRBJ1-1	.	.	CASSIWGGNMNTEAFF	TGTGCCAGTAGTATATGGGGCGGGAACATGAACACTGAAGCTTTCTTT
TRBV19	TRBJ1-1	.	.	CASSSSLNTEAFF	TGTGCCAGTAGTAGTAGTTTGAACACTGAAGCTTTCTTT
TRBV10-2	TRBJ1-5	.	TRBD1	CASTGQGSNQPQHF	TGCGCCAGCACGGGACAGGGAAGCAATCAGCCCCAGCATTTT
TRBV14	TRBJ1-3	few	.	CASSQAPNSGNTIYF	TGTGCCAGCAGCCAAGCTCCTAACTCTGGAAACACCATATATTTT
TRBV3-1/TRBV3-2	TRBJ2-1	.	TRBD1	CASSLSYRGEQFF	TGTGCCAGCAGCCTCTCGTACAGGGGGGAGCAGTTCTTC
TRBV28	TRBJ1-5	few	.	CASSSPQRRPQHF	TGTGCCAGCAGCTCCCCGCAACGTAGGCCCCAGCATTTT
TRBV20-1	TRBJ2-1	.	.	CSAQQGDEQFF	TGCAGTGCTCAACAGGGTGATGAGCAGTTCTTC
TRBV29-1	TRBJ1-5	.	.	CSVEVDSDQPQHF	TGCAGCGTTGAAGTGGACAGCGATCAGCCCCAGCATTTT
TRBV11-2	TRBJ1-1	.	.	CASSFFHGRAGRTEAFF	TGTGCCAGCAGCTTTTTTCATGGAAGGGCCGGGAGGACTGAAGCTTTCTTT
TRBV5-1	TRBJ2-1	.	.	CASSVLQGAHEQFF	TGCGCCAGCAGCGTTCTACAGGGTGCCCATGAGCAGTTCTTC
TRBV27	TRBJ2-2	.	.	CASSRARGELFF	TGTGCCAGCAGCCGAGCTCGCGGGGAGCTGTTTTTT
TRBV5-1	TRBJ1-6	once	.	CASSLDAGTALHF	TGCGCCAGCAGCTTGGACGCGGGCACAGCCCTCCACTTT
TRBV11-2	TRBJ2-1	.	.	CASSLDLPTYNEQFF	TGTGCCAGCAGCTTAGATCTCCCTACGTACAATGAGCAGTTCTTC
TRBV9	TRBJ1-2	.	TRBD1	CASSVGLEGALGYTF	TGTGCCAGCAGCGTAGGATTGGAGGGGGCTCTTGGCTACACCTTC
TRBV2	TRBJ1-5	.	TRBD1	CASRDKTGLQPQHF	TGTGCCAGCAGGGACAAGACAGGGCTACAGCCCCAGCATTTT
TRBV28	TRBJ1-2	.	TRBD1	CASSLLKGAGVDGYTF	TGTGCCAGCAGTCTGCTGAAGGGGGCTGGGGTTGACGGCTACACCTTC
TRBV5-4	TRBJ2-5	.	.	CASSLGPTLGLIQETQYF	TGTGCCAGCAGCTTGGGACCGACCCTGGGACTCATCCAAGAGACCCAGTACTTC
TRBV18	TRBJ2-5	.	TRBD2	CASSTYGGKETQYF	TGTGCCAGCTCAACGTACGGGGGGAAAGAGACCCAGTACTTC
TRBV3-1/TRBV3-2	TRBJ2-5	once	.	CASSQDGRVKTQYF	TGTGCCAGCAGCCAAGATGGTAGAGTCAAGACCCAGTACTTC
TRBV6-5	TRBJ1-3	.	.	CASTQGFSGNTIYF	TGTGCCAGCACCCAGGGGTTCTCTGGAAACACCATATATTTT
TRBV30	TRBJ1-5	few	.	CAWSRSLSNQPQHF	TGTGCCTGGAGCCGGAGCCTGAGCAATCAGCCCCAGCATTTT
TRBV5-6	TRBJ1-1	.	.	CASSWRVSNTEAFF	TGTGCCAGCAGCTGGAGGGTGTCAAACACTGAAGCTTTCTTT
TRBV30	TRBJ2-5	few	TRBD2	CAWTTGGGYQETQYF	TGTGCCTGGACCACCGGCGGGGGGTACCAAGAGACCCAGTACTTC
TRBV2	TRBJ1-5	.	.	CASSRQGQGQPQHF	TGTGCCAGCTCGCGTCAGGGACAAGGTCAGCCCCAGCATTTT
TRBV11-2	TRBJ1-4	.	TRBD1	CASSLDDRGLNEKLFF	TGTGCCAGCAGCTTAGATGACAGGGGTTTGAATGAAAAACTGTTTTTT
TRBV5-4	TRBJ1-5	.	.	CASSFDRINQPQHF	TGTGCCAGCAGTTTCGACAGAATCAATCAGCCCCAGCATTTT
TRBV19	TRBJ2-7	.	TRBD2	CASSIRLAGGLSPKEQYF	TGTGCCAGTAGTATTCGACTAGCGGGGGGGCTGTCCCCTAAGGAGCAGTACTTC
TRBV6-1	TRBJ1-1	.	.	CASSEDTGMNTEAFF	TGTGCCAGCAGTGAAGATACAGGGATGAACACTGAAGCTTTCTTT
TRBV5-6	TRBJ2-7	.	TRBD1	CASSLGGGDEQYF	TGTGCCAGCAGCTTGGGAGGGGGCGACGAGCAGTACTTC
TRBV9	TRBJ1-6	once	.	CASSVSTPGNSPLHF	TGTGCCAGCAGCGTATCCACGCCGGGTAATTCACCCCTCCACTTT
TRBV18	TRBJ2-4	.	TRBD2	CASSPPFTSGPLAKNIQYF	TGTGCCAGCTCACCACCGTTCACTAGCGGGCCACTAGCCAAAAACATTCAGTACTTC
TRBV6-5	TRBJ1-2	.	TRBD1	CASSYSSGGPKGYTF	TGTGCCAGCAGTTACTCTTCAGGGGGCCCTAAGGGCTACACCTTC
TRBV7-6	TRBJ2-1	many	.	CASSLVPISYNEQFF	TGTGCCAGCAGCTTAGTCCCAATCTCCTACAATGAGCAGTTCTTC
TRBV27	TRBJ1-5	.	TRBD1	CASSSSTGGNQPQHF	TGTGCCAGCAGTTCGTCGACAGGGGGCAATCAGCCCCAGCATTTT
TRBV7-3	TRBJ2-1	.	TRBD2	CASSRAGGPYNEQFF	TGTGCCAGCAGCCGAGCGGGGGGGCCTTACAATGAGCAGTTCTTC
TRBV6-1	TRBJ2-3	.	TRBD2	CASSEVRGGTDTQYF	TGTGCCAGCAGTGAAGTGCGGGGGGGCACAGATACGCAGTATTTT
TRBV2	TRBJ2-5	.	TRBD2	CASKVAGGPEDQETQYF	TGTGCCAGCAAAGTAGCGGGGGGGCCTGAGGATCAAGAGACCCAGTACTTC
TRBV5-1	TRBJ2-2	.	.	CASRTPEEGGMDGELFF	TGCGCCAGCAGGACTCCTGAGGAGGGAGGAATGGACGGGGAGCTGTTTTTT
TRBV9	TRBJ2-7	.	TRBD2	CASSVYDGGAYEQYF	TGTGCCAGCAGCGTGTATGACGGGGGGGCTTACGAGCAGTACTTC
TRBV7-9	TRBJ2-3	.	TRBD1	CASRALGQNTDTQYF	TGTGCCAGCAGGGCCCTGGGACAGAACACAGATACGCAGTATTTT
TRBV4-1	TRBJ1-1	.	TRBD1	CASSQDWDRVTTEAFF	TGCGCCAGCAGCCAAGATTGGGACAGGGTCACCACTGAAGCTTTCTTT
TRBV28	TRBJ1-2	few	.	CASSLRRVGYTF	TGTGCCAGCAGCCTTCGCAGGGTAGGCTACACCTTC
TRBV3-1/TRBV3-2	TRBJ1-6	.	TRBD1	CASSQDRPVGRSPLHF	TGTGCCAGCAGCCAGGACAGGCCCGTAGGGAGGTCACCCCTCCACTTT
TRBV6-5	TRBJ1-2	.	TRBD1	CASRFGTASGYTF	TGTGCCAGCAGATTCGGGACAGCGAGTGGCTACACCTTC